This T cell receptor (beta chain) derives from a study of CXCR3-negative and CXCR3-positive naive CD8 T cells. Germline-derived CDR1 and CDR2 are LGHDT and YNNKEL (reference sequence). CDR3 length: 15 residues. Findings and caveats of the study: The study found more hydrophobic TRB CDR3s in CXCR3-positive naive cells than in CXCR3-negative naive cells.

Note on this clonotype: The antigen remains undetermined.

UMI-tagged TRB cDNA libraries were built via 5' RACE. TCRdb reprocessed the 5' RACE reads, with one entry per CDR3 protein and no DNA. This sample's table reports around 60,000 distinct CDR3 sequences. The specimen was naive CXCR3+ CD8+ T cells from blood. Subset: CD45RO-CCR7+CD27+CD95- naive CD8+ T cells expressing CXCR3 (TNR3+). The genes are TRBV3-1 and TRBJ2-1; TCRdb's D gene call, TRBD1, goes unchecked for lack of DNA. The receptor's source is a human donor in good health. Some clones in this sample may be carry-over from other donors' samples. The CDR3 sequence is CASSLGGPLYNEQFF.